This entry describes one T cell receptor beta chain. Assay used: immunoSEQ multiplex PCR; TCRdb lists only in-frame clones, some missing. The sample has roughly 2.2 million clones, under 95% seen once. The data derive from a study of shared clonotypes between healthy human individuals. The receptor was isolated from a man between 18 and 35 years old in good health. Some clones in this sample may be carry-over from other donors' samples. The sequencing input was naive CD4+ T cells from PBMCs. Sample subset: CD45RA+ positively selected.

CDR3 sequence reads: CASSVFGGSANEQYF. CDR3 DNA sequence: TGTGCCAGCAGTGTCTTTGGGGGTTCTGCTAACGAGCAGTACTTC. This chain connects TRBV2 to TRBJ2-7, with D perhaps TRBD1 or TRBD2 (5 bases each). Germline CDR1 reads SNHLY; CDR2 reads FYNNEI. The CDR3 extends over 15 amino acids. Trimming took off 4 bases at V and 5 bases at J, with 18 bases between the two ends.